The rows below give T cell receptor beta chains drawn from one sample of a study of beta chain features in type 1 diabetes. The protocol was immunoSEQ multiplex PCR, while the TCRdb copy is restricted to in-frame clones and leaves out a portion. The sample records roughly 500,000 clones, roughly an eighth being singletons. The sample comprised naive CD4+ T cells from blood. Receptor source: a young woman in good health. Each CDR3 is given with its conserved first and last residue. D genes are given only for firm matches. Rows give clone size only sometimes, using once, few, many, or a class for an expanded clone.

size,V,J,D,CDR3,DNA
few,TRBV28,TRBJ2-1,.,CASSSPPGHEQFF,TGTGCCAGCAGTAGCCCCCCGGGCCATGAGCAGTTCTTC
.,TRBV7-8,TRBJ2-3,.,CASSLQRLVTDTQYF,TGTGCCAGCAGCTTACAGCGACTAGTCACAGATACGCAGTATTTT
few,TRBV13,TRBJ2-7,.,CASRRGGLNYEQYF,TGTGCCAGCAGAAGGGGAGGACTAAACTACGAGCAGTACTTC
few,TRBV4-2,TRBJ2-5,.,CASSQVEETQYF,TGTGCCAGCAGCCAAGTAGAAGAGACCCAGTACTTC
few,TRBV27,TRBJ1-4,.,CASSFRSTNEKLFF,TGTGCCAGCAGTTTTAGATCAACTAATGAAAAACTGTTTTTT
.,TRBV4-1,TRBJ1-1,.,CASSPVGRRTEAFF,TGCGCCAGCAGCCCTGTGGGACGCCGTACTGAAGCTTTCTTT
few,TRBV9,TRBJ2-5,.,CASSVETGRKTQYF,TGTGCCAGCAGCGTAGAAACAGGCAGGAAGACCCAGTACTTC
few,TRBV25-1,TRBJ1-3,.,CASSDRSSGNTIYF,TGTGCCAGCAGTGATCGTTCCTCTGGAAACACCATATATTTT
few,TRBV7-2,TRBJ2-1,.,CASSEIDEQFF,TGTGCCAGCAGCGAGATAGATGAGCAGTTCTTC
.,TRBV27,TRBJ2-5,TRBD1,CASSLNGRGLETQYF,TGTGCCAGCAGTCTTAACGGCAGGGGGTTAGAGACCCAGTACTTC